This T cell receptor (beta chain) appears in the sequencing data of a study of cytomegalovirus exposure and HLA in healthy donors. Overall study findings and caveats: Analyses of presence and absence presupposed an approximately uniform sequencing depth across donors.

With regard to this clone: Its cognate antigen is unknown.

The V gene lost 5 bases and the J gene lost 7 bases, with 5 bases spanning the gap. CDR3 size: 10 residues. CDR1 SEHNR and CDR2 FQNEAQ come from the germline V gene (reference sequence). Both 60 Vbeta primers and 13 Jbeta primers went into the PCR. TCRdb keeps only in-frame clones here, not all; method: immunoSEQ multiplex PCR. Here the sample spans about 160,000 clones, 68% being singletons. This TCR was recovered from a woman aged 40 to 49 in good health and CMV-seropositive. This chain joins TRBV7-9 and TRBJ1-1; D not resolved. The sample was PBMCs. The CDR3 DNA follows: TGTGCCAGCAGCCGAGGTGAAGCTTTCTTT. Translating it yields CASSRGEAFF.